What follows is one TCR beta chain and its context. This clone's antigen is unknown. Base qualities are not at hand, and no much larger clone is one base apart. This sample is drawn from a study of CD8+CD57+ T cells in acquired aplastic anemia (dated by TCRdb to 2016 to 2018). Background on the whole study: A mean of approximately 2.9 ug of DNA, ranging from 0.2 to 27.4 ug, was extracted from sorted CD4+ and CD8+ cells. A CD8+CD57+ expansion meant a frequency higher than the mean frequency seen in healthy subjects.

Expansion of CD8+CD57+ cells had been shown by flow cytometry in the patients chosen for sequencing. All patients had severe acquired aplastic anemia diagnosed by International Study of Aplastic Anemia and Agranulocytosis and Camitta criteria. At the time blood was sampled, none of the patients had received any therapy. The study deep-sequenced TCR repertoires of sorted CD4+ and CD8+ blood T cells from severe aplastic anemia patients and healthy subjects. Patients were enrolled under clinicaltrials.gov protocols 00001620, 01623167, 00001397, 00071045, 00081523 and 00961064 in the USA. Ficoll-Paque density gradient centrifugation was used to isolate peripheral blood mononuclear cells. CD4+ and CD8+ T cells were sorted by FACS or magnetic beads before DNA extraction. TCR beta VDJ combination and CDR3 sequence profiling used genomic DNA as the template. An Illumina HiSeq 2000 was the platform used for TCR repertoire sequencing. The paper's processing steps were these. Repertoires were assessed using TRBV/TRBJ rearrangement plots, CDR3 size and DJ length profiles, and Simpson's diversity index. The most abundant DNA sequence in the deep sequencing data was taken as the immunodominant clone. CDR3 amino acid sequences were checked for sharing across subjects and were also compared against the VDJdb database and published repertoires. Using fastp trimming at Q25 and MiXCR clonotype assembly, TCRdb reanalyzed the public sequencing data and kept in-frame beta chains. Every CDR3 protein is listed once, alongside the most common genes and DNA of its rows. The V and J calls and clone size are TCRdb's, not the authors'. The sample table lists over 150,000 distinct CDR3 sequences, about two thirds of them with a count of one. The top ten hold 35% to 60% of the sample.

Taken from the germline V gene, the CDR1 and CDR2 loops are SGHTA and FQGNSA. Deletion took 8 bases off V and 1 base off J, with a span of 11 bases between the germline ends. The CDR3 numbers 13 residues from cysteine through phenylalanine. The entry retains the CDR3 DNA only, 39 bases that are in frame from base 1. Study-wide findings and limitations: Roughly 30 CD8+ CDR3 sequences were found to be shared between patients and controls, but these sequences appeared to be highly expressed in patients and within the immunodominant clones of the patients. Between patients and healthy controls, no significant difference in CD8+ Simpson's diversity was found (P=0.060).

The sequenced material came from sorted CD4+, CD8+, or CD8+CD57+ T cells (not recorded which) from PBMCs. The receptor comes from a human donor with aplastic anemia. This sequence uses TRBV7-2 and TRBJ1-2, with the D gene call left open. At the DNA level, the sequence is TGTGCCAGCCTGCTTGCCGGTAACTATGGCTACACCTTC. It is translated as CASLLAGNYGYTF.